This is a list of T cell receptor beta chains from one sample in a study of cytotoxic CD8 clonotypes in ibrutinib-treated CLL. Sequencing used immunoSEQ multiplex PCR; TCRdb keeps in-frame clones, though not all of them. The sample lists roughly 180,000 clones, less than 85% occurring once. Sequencing was performed on PBMCs, taken after 24 months of ibrutinib treatment. The receptors here all came from a human donor with chronic lymphocytic leukemia. The conserved cysteine and the conserved F or W are not part of the CDR3 here.

CDR3 protein	V gene	J gene
ASSTTWDRGYLNTEAF	TRBV19	TRBJ1-1
ASRGAAGETQY	TRBV2	TRBJ2-5
ASSIGPGTGTQY	TRBV11-2	TRBJ2-3
ASSEQGLQGQY	TRBV28	TRBJ2-7
ASSPARGGTDTQY	TRBV11-2	TRBJ2-3
ASSLTTGAGNTIY	TRBV7-3	TRBJ1-3
SAYPGTGIEAF	TRBV29-1	TRBJ1-1
ASSAMAYEQY	TRBV12-1	TRBJ2-7
ASSPSGTGPYEQF	TRBV9	TRBJ2-1
ASRQEGLAGVSEQF	TRBV7-9	TRBJ2-1
ASSLTVATNEKLF	TRBV7-2	TRBJ1-4
ATPDGRNSNQPQH	TRBV5-3	TRBJ1-5
SVELAGRVPYEQY	TRBV29-1	NA
ASSIEGRGFQPQH	TRBV19	TRBJ1-5
ASSLVRDRVTEAF	TRBV5-1	TRBJ1-1
ASSAEGLAADTQY	TRBV9	TRBJ2-3
ASSLGGYGYT	TRBV7-2	TRBJ1-2
AWNLAGEETQY	TRBV30	TRBJ2-5
ASRKGQGRTNTEAF	TRBV5-1	TRBJ1-1
ASSNRDGAQH	TRBV21-1	TRBJ1-5
STRGASYEQY	TRBV29-1	TRBJ2-7
ASSQRGDVDTQY	TRBV7-3	TRBJ2-3
ASSLGAGSSYEQY	TRBV5-1	TRBJ2-7
ASSLTDNGEQF	TRBV11-1	TRBJ2-1
ASNRVNTGELF	TRBV6-1	TRBJ2-2
ASGLSGANVLT	TRBV12-5	TRBJ2-6
ASNYVASGYT	TRBV5-6	TRBJ1-2
ASSRDTSGGYT	TRBV6-5	TRBJ1-2
ASSLALGQGASNYGYT	TRBV7-9	TRBJ1-2
ASSLEVFGSVLEGEAF	TRBV7-9	TRBJ1-1
ASSVELGARVAF	TRBV9	TRBJ1-1
ASSFTREPGNTIY	TRBV6-5	TRBJ1-3
ASSFLGEGYT	TRBV11-2	TRBJ1-2
ASKGLSGRYNEQF	TRBV19	TRBJ2-1
ASSWGQSNQPQH	TRBV6-5	TRBJ1-5
SVGAYSYEQY	TRBV29-1	NA
ASSAGQGARRFTEAF	TRBV10-1	TRBJ1-1
ASSLYASGVYNEQF	TRBV7-8	TRBJ2-1
ASTMGGAEAF	TRBV5-1	TRBJ1-1
ASSYSAGYDYGYT	TRBV6-5	TRBJ1-2
ASSLEPTGVDEKLF	TRBV5-1	TRBJ1-4
ASSPSSHKPQH	TRBV28	TRBJ1-5
SVELKRTLQVLGEQF	TRBV29-1	TRBJ2-1
ASSLASRASGRREQF	TRBV7-8	TRBJ2-1
ASSLTGTSAWTQY	TRBV5-1	TRBJ2-5
ASSSREESYEQY	TRBV28	TRBJ2-7
ASTWTGYTGELF	TRBV6-6	TRBJ2-2
ASSLVVEKLF	TRBV5-6	TRBJ1-4
ASSGETGSEQY	TRBV9	TRBJ2-7